This is a list of T cell receptor beta chains from one sample in a study of blood T cell repertoires in COVID-19. The protocol was immunoSEQ multiplex PCR, while the TCRdb copy is restricted to in-frame clones and leaves out a portion. Of about 100,000 clones in the sample, about 91% were seen once. The specimen was peripheral blood. The receptors shown here come from a human donor in a cohort sampled during active COVID-19. Each CDR3 is given with its conserved first and last residue. The order of the fields is D gene, V gene, clone size, J gene, CDR3 length, CDR3 protein, CDR3 DNA. The D gene is left open where the match is weak. The size of a clone is reported for some rows only, either as once, few or many, or as a class for expanded clones.

TRBD1	TRBV6-6	.	TRBJ2-2	16	CASRPPGQGYTGELFF	TGTGCCAGCAGGCCACCGGGACAGGGCTACACCGGGGAGCTGTTTTTT
.	TRBV19	.	TRBJ1-3	16	CASSKQQGPSGNTIYF	TGTGCCAGTAGTAAACAACAGGGCCCCTCTGGAAACACCATATATTTT
TRBD2	TRBV4-1	.	TRBJ2-1	15	CASNQLAGGLNEQFF	TGCGCCAGCAATCAACTAGCGGGAGGTTTGAATGAGCAGTTCTTC
.	TRBV11-2	.	TRBJ2-7	13	CASSTLRVHEQYF	TGTGCCAGCAGCACCCTCAGGGTCCACGAGCAGTACTTC
.	TRBV6-1	.	TRBJ2-2	17	CASSENMAGSNTGELFF	TGTGCCAGCAGTGAAAATATGGCAGGGTCGAACACCGGGGAGCTGTTTTTT
TRBD2	TRBV12-3/TRBV12-4	.	TRBJ2-5	12	CASKREQETQYF	TGTGCCAGTAAGCGGGAGCAAGAGACCCAGTACTTC
TRBD1	TRBV6-5	.	TRBJ2-1	14	CASSGQGAVNEQFF	TGTGCCAGCAGCGGACAGGGGGCGGTCAATGAGCAGTTCTTC
TRBD1	TRBV25-1	.	TRBJ2-2	14	CASSEHRGDGELFF	TGTGCCAGCAGTGAACACAGGGGGGACGGGGAGCTGTTTTTT
TRBD1	TRBV15	.	TRBJ1-1	22	CATSPTDRDRGRRGLPNTEAFF	TGTGCCACCAGCCCCACGGACCGGGACAGGGGGCGCAGAGGCCTTCCCAACACTGAAGCTTTCTTT
.	TRBV28	.	TRBJ2-5	14	CASSWRTDWETQYF	TGTGCCAGCAGTTGGAGGACAGATTGGGAGACCCAGTACTTC
TRBD2	TRBV7-2	.	TRBJ2-7	15	CASSVAGGPGNEQYF	TGTGCCAGCAGCGTAGCGGGAGGGCCCGGAAACGAGCAGTACTTC
TRBD2	TRBV11-2	few	TRBJ2-7	15	CASSLRLAGTYEQYF	TGTGCCAGCAGCTTGAGACTAGCGGGAACCTACGAGCAGTACTTC
.	TRBV19	.	TRBJ1-5	15	CASSGQGLANQPQHF	TGTGCCAGTAGTGGCCAGGGGCTAGCTAATCAGCCCCAGCATTTT
.	TRBV27	.	TRBJ2-1	16	CASRLNRVGSYNEQFF	TGTGCCAGCAGGTTAAACAGGGTTGGTTCCTACAATGAGCAGTTCTTC
TRBD1	TRBV7-9	.	TRBJ2-6	17	CASRGDRGRSGANVLTF	TGTGCCAGCAGAGGGGACAGGGGGCGATCTGGGGCCAACGTCCTGACTTTC
.	TRBV28	.	TRBJ2-1	13	CASSPGQLNEQFF	TGTGCCAGCAGTCCCGGACAGCTCAATGAGCAGTTCTTC
TRBD1	TRBV5-4	.	TRBJ2-1	16	CASSLGSRTGFNEQFF	TGTGCCAGCAGCTTGGGGTCCCGGACAGGGTTCAATGAGCAGTTCTTC
.	TRBV5-4	.	TRBJ2-5	12	CASSSWEETQYF	TGTGCCAGCAGCTCATGGGAGGAGACCCAGTACTTC
TRBD1	TRBV5-4	.	TRBJ1-2	13	CASSWTGLGGYTF	TGTGCCAGCAGTTGGACAGGGCTGGGTGGCTACACCTTC
.	TRBV19	few	TRBJ2-7	13	CASSINSNYEQYF	TGTGCCAGTAGTATCAACAGCAACTACGAGCAGTACTTC
TRBD1	TRBV28	.	TRBJ1-4	15	CASNDRGQGPRKLFF	TGTGCCAGCAACGATCGGGGACAGGGCCCCCGAAAACTGTTTTTT
.	TRBV7-9	few	TRBJ1-5	14	CASSLQTSNQPQHF	TGTGCCAGCAGCCTACAGACTAGCAATCAGCCCCAGCATTTT
TRBD2	TRBV6-2/TRBV6-3	.	TRBJ2-1	16	CASTPLGGRSYNEQFF	TGTGCCAGCACCCCGCTGGGCGGGAGATCTTACAATGAGCAGTTCTTC
TRBD1	TRBV5-1	once	TRBJ2-7	15	CASSPRGQGRNGQYF	TGCGCCAGCAGCCCACGCGGACAGGGGCGGAATGGGCAGTACTTC
TRBD2	TRBV27	.	TRBJ2-1	14	CASSTWTSGNEQFF	TGTGCCAGCAGTACCTGGACTAGCGGCAATGAGCAGTTCTTC
.	TRBV7-2	.	TRBJ2-7	13	CASSLARSYEQYF	TGTGCCAGCAGCTTAGCGCGGTCCTACGAGCAGTACTTC
TRBD1	TRBV19	.	TRBJ2-7	13	CASSGTEGSEQYF	TGTGCCAGCTCAGGGACAGAGGGGTCCGAGCAGTACTTC
.	TRBV3-1/TRBV3-2	.	TRBJ1-1	13	CASSQTGKTEAFF	TGTGCCAGCAGCCAAACAGGGAAGACTGAAGCTTTCTTT
TRBD1	TRBV6-2/TRBV6-3	.	TRBJ2-1	14	CASSLGTGLNEQFF	TGTGCCAGCAGTTTGGGGACAGGGTTGAATGAGCAGTTCTTC
TRBD2	TRBV7-8	.	TRBJ2-3	13	CASSFGRGDTQYF	TGTGCCAGCAGCTTCGGGAGGGGGGATACGCAGTATTTT
.	TRBV15	.	TRBJ1-1	12	CATRAGDKEAFF	TGTGCCACCAGGGCTGGGGACAAAGAAGCTTTCTTT
.	TRBV5-1	.	TRBJ2-7	14	CASSLGDSSYEQYF	TGCGCCAGCAGCTTGGGGGACTCCAGCTACGAGCAGTACTTC
.	TRBV30	.	TRBJ2-2	12	CAWSSVAGELFF	TGTGCCTGGAGTAGCGTGGCCGGGGAGCTGTTTTTT